These T cell receptor beta chains were read from a single sample in a study of cytomegalovirus exposure and HLA in healthy donors. Method: immunoSEQ multiplex PCR; TCRdb's copy keeps in-frame clones and lacks some. The table lists around 100,000 clones, 55% to 70% of them singletons, with 2% to 2.5% in the top ten. Source material: PBMCs. The receptors originated from a woman between 25 and 40 years old in good health and CMV-seronegative. The CDR3 runs from the conserved cysteine through the conserved F or W. Fields, in order: clone size, V gene, CDR3 length, J gene, D gene, CDR3 protein, CDR3 DNA. A D gene is named only where the DNA matches it firmly. Size is omitted from some rows. Given values are once, few, many or a class for expanded clones.

.	TRBV5-1	12	TRBJ2-7	.	CASSFDTYEQYF	TGCGCCAGCAGCTTTGACACCTACGAGCAGTACTTC
few	TRBV19	16	TRBJ1-1	.	CASSSQGKLVNTEAFF	TGTGCCAGTAGTTCCCAGGGAAAGTTGGTGAACACTGAAGCTTTCTTT
.	TRBV6-6	14	TRBJ2-7	TRBD1	CASSPGTGMGEQYF	TGTGCCAGCAGTCCCGGGACAGGGATGGGCGAGCAGTACTTC
.	TRBV5-1	14	TRBJ2-7	TRBD1	CASSVGQGAYEQYF	TGCGCCAGCAGCGTGGGACAGGGGGCCTACGAGCAGTACTTC
few	TRBV19	14	TRBJ1-1	.	CASSARAGVTEAFF	TGTGCCAGTAGCGCCCGGGCGGGGGTCACTGAAGCTTTCTTT
.	TRBV5-4	14	TRBJ1-2	TRBD1	CASSLQGDNYGYTF	TGTGCCAGCAGCTTGCAGGGGGATAACTATGGCTACACCTTC
.	TRBV4-1	15	TRBJ2-1	TRBD1	CASSPTGVSYNEQFF	TGCGCCAGCAGTCCTACAGGGGTCTCCTACAATGAGCAGTTCTTC
.	TRBV5-1	14	TRBJ2-7	TRBD2	CASSPGAGGDEQYF	TGCGCCAGCAGTCCGGGGGCGGGAGGGGACGAGCAGTACTTC
.	TRBV14	15	TRBJ1-4	.	CASSQDPQTNEKLFF	TGTGCCAGCAGCCAAGACCCACAAACCAATGAAAAACTGTTTTTT
.	TRBV29-1	14	TRBJ2-3	TRBD2	CSVLGGRGTDTQYF	TGCAGCGTTCTTGGCGGGAGAGGCACAGATACGCAGTATTTT
few	TRBV4-1	21	TRBJ2-2	TRBD2	CASSPNLVPGLAGDYTGELFF	TGCGCCAGCAGCCCCAACTTGGTACCGGGACTAGCGGGAGACTACACCGGGGAGCTGTTTTTT
.	TRBV7-8	14	TRBJ1-5	.	CASSSQGLGQPQHF	TGTGCCAGCAGCTCCCAGGGGTTAGGGCAGCCCCAGCATTTT
.	TRBV7-9	16	TRBJ2-3	TRBD2	CASSLGLAGGTDTQYF	TGTGCCAGCAGCCTGGGACTAGCGGGAGGCACAGATACGCAGTATTTT
.	TRBV5-4	14	TRBJ2-7	.	CASSLVQEAYEQYF	TGTGCCAGCAGCTTGGTACAGGAAGCCTACGAGCAGTACTTC
.	TRBV11-2	14	TRBJ2-5	.	CASTLGVALETQYF	TGTGCCAGCACCTTGGGAGTAGCGTTAGAGACCCAGTACTTC
few	TRBV29-1	13	TRBJ2-2	.	CSVEYNYLGELFF	TGCAGCGTTGAATATAACTATTTGGGGGAGCTGTTTTTT
.	TRBV19	15	TRBJ1-2	.	CASSASGPRALLYTF	TGTGCCAGTAGTGCTTCTGGACCCAGGGCGCTCCTCTACACCTTC
.	TRBV5-8	15	TRBJ2-7	.	CASSLGRRFEYEQYF	TGTGCCAGCAGCTTGGGGAGGAGGTTTGAGTACGAGCAGTACTTC
.	TRBV28	12	TRBJ1-5	.	CASRLFGQPQHF	TGTGCCAGCAGACTATTCGGCCAGCCCCAGCATTTT
few	TRBV10-3	12	TRBJ2-7	.	CAISRGDYEQYF	TGTGCCATCAGCAGGGGGGACTACGAGCAGTACTTC
.	TRBV6-5	14	TRBJ2-2	.	CASSYSRDTGELFF	TGTGCCAGCAGTTACTCCCGAGACACCGGGGAGCTGTTTTTT
.	TRBV28	15	TRBJ2-2	.	CASTQEWERTGELFF	TGTGCCAGCACCCAAGAATGGGAGCGCACCGGGGAGCTGTTTTTT
.	TRBV4-3	18	TRBJ1-5	TRBD1	CASSQGIQTGESNQPQHF	TGCGCCAGCAGCCAAGGAATACAGACAGGGGAGAGCAATCAGCCCCAGCATTTT
.	TRBV7-8	16	TRBJ2-1	TRBD2	CASSFGTSRFYNEQFF	TGTGCCAGCAGCTTCGGGACTAGTCGTTTCTACAATGAGCAGTTCTTC
few	TRBV7-2	16	TRBJ2-7	TRBD1	CASSSNRQGMNYEQYF	TGTGCCAGCAGCTCCAACCGACAGGGAATGAACTACGAGCAGTACTTC
few	TRBV6-1	15	TRBJ2-3	TRBD2	CASSVLAGDTDTQYF	TGTGCCAGCAGTGTACTAGCGGGAGACACAGATACGCAGTATTTT
.	TRBV11-1	14	TRBJ2-7	.	CASSLLGVPYEQYF	TGTGCCAGCAGCTTATTAGGGGTCCCCTACGAGCAGTACTTC
.	TRBV7-8	13	TRBJ1-3	.	CASSLQGTNTIYF	TGTGCCAGCAGCTTACAGGGTACTAACACCATATATTTT
.	TRBV28	16	TRBJ1-1	.	CASSLLAPGGDTEAFF	TGTGCCAGCAGCTTATTGGCGCCGGGGGGGGACACTGAAGCTTTCTTT
.	TRBV19	14	TRBJ2-7	TRBD2	CASTHGGTGGEQYF	TGTGCCAGTACCCACGGGGGCACGGGAGGGGAGCAGTACTTC
.	TRBV5-1	14	TRBJ1-1	.	CASSLQDSNTEAFF	TGCGCCAGCAGCTTGCAGGACTCGAACACTGAAGCTTTCTTT
few	TRBV7-8	15	TRBJ2-7	.	CASSSQSRGFNEQYF	TGTGCCAGCAGCTCCCAGAGTCGGGGGTTCAACGAGCAGTACTTC
once	TRBV2	13	TRBJ1-5	.	CASSEAENQPQHF	TGTGCCAGCAGTGAGGCGGAGAATCAGCCCCAGCATTTT
few	TRBV6-5	14	TRBJ1-2	.	CASSYQAGLYGYTF	TGTGCCAGCAGTTACCAGGCAGGGTTATATGGCTACACCTTC
.	TRBV6-1	15	TRBJ1-1	TRBD1	CANKLGTGVGTEAFF	TGTGCCAACAAACTGGGGACAGGGGTTGGCACTGAAGCTTTCTTT
.	TRBV7-2	15	TRBJ1-6	TRBD1	CASSLAGGFSSPLHF	TGTGCCAGCAGCTTGGCAGGGGGTTTTAGTTCACCCCTCCACTTT
.	TRBV6-5	13	TRBJ1-3	.	CASRQSSGNTIYF	TGTGCCAGCAGGCAGTCCTCTGGAAACACCATATATTTT
.	TRBV6-5	13	TRBJ1-1	.	CASSYSRGTEAFF	TGTGCCAGCAGTTACAGTAGGGGCACTGAAGCTTTCTTT
.	TRBV4-1	19	TRBJ2-2	TRBD2	CASSQVIFPSGSGAGELFF	TGCGCCAGCAGCCAAGTAATCTTCCCTAGCGGGAGTGGAGCCGGGGAGCTGTTTTTT
few	TRBV15	14	TRBJ1-1	.	CATSRDLLNTEAFF	TGTGCCACCAGCAGAGATCTCCTAAACACTGAAGCTTTCTTT
.	TRBV6-5	12	TRBJ2-1	.	CASSYRGNEQFF	TGTGCCAGCAGTTACAGGGGGAATGAGCAGTTCTTC
.	TRBV6-5	14	TRBJ2-1	TRBD1	CANAGDRADNEQFF	TGTGCCAACGCCGGGGACAGGGCTGACAATGAGCAGTTCTTC
.	TRBV27	15	TRBJ2-7	.	CASSLSGQISYEQYF	TGTGCCAGCAGTTTATCGGGACAAATCTCCTACGAGCAGTACTTC
.	TRBV7-2	14	TRBJ1-3	TRBD1	CASSLTGAGNTIYF	TGTGCCAGCAGCTTGACAGGGGCTGGAAACACCATATATTTT
.	TRBV2	17	TRBJ2-2	TRBD2	CASAESSGRANGGELFF	TGTGCCAGCGCAGAATCTAGCGGGAGGGCCAATGGCGGGGAGCTGTTTTTT
.	TRBV5-1	11	TRBJ2-5	.	CASSREGTQYF	TGCGCCAGCAGCCGTGAGGGGACCCAGTACTTC
.	TRBV6-1	14	TRBJ2-3	TRBD2	CASSVSGRADTQYF	TGTGCCAGCAGTGTTAGCGGGAGGGCAGATACGCAGTATTTT
.	TRBV6-5	15	TRBJ2-1	TRBD2	CASRLSGSSYNEQFF	TGTGCCAGCAGACTTAGCGGGAGCTCCTACAATGAGCAGTTCTTC
.	TRBV2	14	TRBJ1-2	.	CASSEEEADYGYTF	TGTGCCAGCAGTGAAGAAGAGGCGGACTATGGCTACACCTTC
.	TRBV25-1	17	TRBJ1-1	.	CASTPSGQGDMNTEAFF	TGTGCCAGCACCCCAAGCGGGCAGGGTGACATGAACACTGAAGCTTTCTTT
.	TRBV5-1	16	TRBJ2-1	TRBD2	CASSETSGLSYNEQFF	TGCGCCAGCAGCGAAACTAGCGGCCTCTCCTACAATGAGCAGTTCTTC
.	TRBV5-1	14	TRBJ2-1	TRBD2	CASSAGTSGNEQFF	TGCGCCAGCAGCGCTGGGACTAGTGGTAATGAGCAGTTCTTC
.	TRBV27	14	TRBJ2-7	TRBD2	CASSRGDFPYEQYF	TGTGCCAGCAGTCGGGGGGACTTCCCCTACGAGCAGTACTTC